This TCR beta chain was obtained from a study of T cells in Graves' hyperthyroidism and ophthalmopathy. TCR beta CDR3 region amplification was performed from RNA transcripts. First-round RT-PCR targeting the TCR CDR3 was performed with the HTBI primer set. TCRdb independently ran MiXCR on the multiplex PCR reads; one entry per CDR3 protein. The sample contains approximately 690,000 distinct CDR3 sequences, more than 14% of which appear only once. This clonotype was picked up a small number of times. CDR1 and CDR2 (germline): SGHDN, FVKESK. V was clipped by 0 bases and J by 4 bases; unmatched bases: 3. The CDR3 runs to 17 residues.

This TCR derives from a woman between 50 and 59 years old with Graves' ophthalmopathy. The V call is TRBV14, the J call TRBJ2-3, with TRBD2 matching over 14 bases. Sequencing used blood. The CDR3 coding sequence is TGTGCCAGCAGCCAAGAGGGGGGACTAGCGGGAGCAGATACGCAGTATTTT. This encodes CASSQEGGLAGADTQYF.